Included here is one TCR beta chain sequence, with context. This clonotype was seen more than once but under ten times. Its antigen is still unknown. Per-base qualities were not stored, and no clone one base away is much larger. Interpreted using the paper, the treatment or condition label stands for: allogeneic hematopoietic cell transplantation with graft depleted of TCRalphabeta T cells and CD19 B cells. The children who served as transplant recipients had been given grafts of TCRalphabeta/CD19-depleted allogeneic hematopoietic cells. This sample stems from a study of T-cell reconstitution after alpha-beta-depleted transplantation in children (dated by TCRdb to between 2015 and 2016). For context, the study as a whole: The study quantitatively tracked T-cell immune reconstitution after TCRalphabeta/CD19-depleted allogeneic hematopoietic cell transplantation in children using TCR repertoire profiling. Overall study outcomes, separate from this receptor: In some patients, the high TCRbeta diversity seen at day 60 was put down to recipient T cells and intrathymic progenitors that had survived conditioning. The apparently early alphabetaT-cell count recovery about two months after transplant was reportedly dependent on only several hundred rapidly expanded clones derived from non-depleted graft cells. Hyperexpanded clone frequencies declined over subsequent months; after one year, T-cell counts and TCRbeta diversity were mostly attributed to newly produced T cells.

The germline V and J ends show losses of 1 base and 1 base respectively, and no gene match explains 4 bases of the junction. The CDR3 goes from the cysteine to the phenylalanine over 15 residues. Just CDR3 DNA is preserved here, 45 bases in frame from base 1. Via the germline V gene (reference sequence), CDR1 is DFQATT and CDR2 SNEGSKA. Libraries were built with PCR. The instrument was an Illumina HiSeq 2500. TCR libraries were prepared with molecular barcoding, using unique molecular identifiers to normalize TCRbeta repertoire quantification. TCRdb's own reprocessing of the public reads used fastp at Q25 and MiXCR and kept productive beta chains. Each entry is one CDR3 protein sequence, shown with its most common DNA and genes. This sample lists about a million distinct CDR3 sequences; under 30% were detected once. The ten biggest clones cover roughly 31% of the sample.

The sample consisted of PBMCs, mostly from graft donor cells, taken 360 days after TCRalphabeta/CD19-depleted stem cell transplant. The clonotype comes from a boy less than two years old who had a stem cell transplant for SCID, so the T cells may come from the graft donor. The receptor chain draws on TRBV20-1 and TRBJ2-3; TRBD2 matches 8 bases in the middle. The DNA sequence is given as TGCAGTGCTAGAGCGGGTAGCGGGGGCACAGATACGCAGTATTTT. Protein translation: CSARAGSGGTDTQYF.